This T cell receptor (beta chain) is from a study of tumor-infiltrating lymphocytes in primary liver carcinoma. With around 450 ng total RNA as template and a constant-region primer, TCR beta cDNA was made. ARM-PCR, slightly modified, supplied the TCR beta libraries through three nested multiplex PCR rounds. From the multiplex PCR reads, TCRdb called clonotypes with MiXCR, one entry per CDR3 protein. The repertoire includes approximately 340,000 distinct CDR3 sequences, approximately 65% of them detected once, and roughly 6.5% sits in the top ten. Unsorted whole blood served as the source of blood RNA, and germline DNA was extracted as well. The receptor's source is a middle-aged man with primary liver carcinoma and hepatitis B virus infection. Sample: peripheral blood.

Here the CDR3 reads CAWSWGKGYEQYF. In nucleotides, the CDR3 is TGTGCCTGGAGTTGGGGGAAGGGCTACGAGCAGTACTTC. The chain couples TRBV30 to TRBJ2-7; tentatively, D is TRBD1 or TRBD2 (5 bases each). CDR3 length equals 13 residues. Germline values: CDR1 GTSNPN, CDR2 SVGIG (reference sequence). V was shortened by 2 bases and J by 3 bases, with 11 bases between the two germline ends.